The 24 T cell receptor beta chains reported below all come from one sample, sequenced in a study of high-grade serous ovarian cancer treatment subgroups. Tumor samples were obtained before definitive surgery or chemotherapy. Some clones are missing from TCRdb's copy, which holds only in-frame ones; the method was immunoSEQ multiplex PCR. The repertoire includes roughly 5,300 clones, 65% to 75% of them detected once, and around 5% sits in the top ten. Sequenced material: tumor tissue. These receptor sequences come from a human patient with high-grade serous ovarian cancer.

A single count supports this clone. The chain has TRBV6-4 and TRBJ1-2; 7 bases agree with TRBD1. Losses at the gene ends were 5 bases for V and 7 bases for J; bases not matched to a gene: 1. The CDR3 runs to 11 residues. The germline V gene encodes CDR1 MRHNA and CDR2 SNTAGT. CDR3 sequence (DNA): TGTGCCAGCAGTCGACAGGGTGGCTACACCTTC. This codes for CASSRQGGYTF.

The rearrangement uses TRBV6-1 and TRBJ1-1; D gene uncertain. Germline V gives CDR1 MNHNS, CDR2 SASEGT. This CDR3 spans 13 amino acids. V gave up 1 base and J gave up 3 bases, with 6 bases separating them. Here the CDR3 DNA reads TGTGCCAGCAGTGAAGGGACCCACACTGAAGCTTTCTTT. Protein product: CASSEGTHTEAFF.

The chain recombines TRBV19 with TRBJ1-4; the match to TRBD1 covers 8 bases. In germline, CDR1 is LNHDA, CDR2 SQIVND (reference sequence). The CDR3 totals 15 residues. V dropped 6 bases and J dropped 8; count of bases not matched to a gene: 11. The CDR3 here is CASRDREGVGEKLFF. CDR3 DNA: TGTGCCAGTAGGGACAGGGAAGGAGTCGGGGAAAAACTGTTTTTT.

On this clone itself: Other DNA sequences in the sample encode the same CDR3. The gene calls are TRBV6-1 and TRBJ2-7, with D perhaps TRBD1 or TRBD2 (5 bases each). The CDR3 is made up of 17 amino acids. Germline CDR1 is MNHNS and CDR2 is SASEGT. The CDR3 DNA reads TGTGCCAGCAGCGAAGGACTTACCGCCAGGGTACCCTACGAGCAGTACGTC. This encodes CASSEGLTARVPYEQYV.

The rearrangement joins TRBV7-2 to TRBJ2-2; D is undetermined. The CDR3 totals 14 residues. V lost 4 bases and J lost 6, with 12 bases in between. CDR1 SGHTA and CDR2 FQGNSA come from the germline V gene. Here the CDR3 reads CASSSRPLAGELFF. The DNA for the CDR3 is TGTGCCAGCAGCTCCCGACCCCTCGCCGGGGAGCTGTTTTTT.

The gene calls are TRBV6-5 and TRBJ1-2; maybe TRBD1 (5 bases). The V gene's germline CDR1 is MNHEY and CDR2 SVGAGI. Deletions cut 5 bases from V and 4 bases from J, with 14 bases between. The CDR3 length is 14 residues. The CDR3: CASSKTHRSYGYTF. CDR3 in DNA: TGTGCCAGCAGTAAGACACACAGGAGCTATGGCTACACCTTC.

V gene TRBV9 combines with J gene TRBJ1-1; TRBD1 aligns across 8 bases. J was trimmed by 3 bases and V by 3 bases; bases with no gene match: 4. The CDR3 is made up of 14 amino acids. Germline V gene lookup returns CDR1 SGDLS and CDR2 YYNGEE. The CDR3 loop reads CASSETGEDTEAFF. The CDR3 DNA reads TGTGCCAGCAGCGAGACAGGGGAGGACACTGAAGCTTTCTTT.

J is TRBJ1-5 and V is TRBV6-6; 8 nucleotides agree with TRBD1. The germline CDR1 and CDR2 sequences are MNHNY and SVGAGI (reference sequence). V lost 6 bases and J lost 5; bases outside the gene matches: 6. This CDR3 contains 14 residues. The CDR3 DNA reads as TGTGCCAGCAGCTCTTCAGGGGGCTATCAGCCCCAGCATTTT. It specifies CASSSSGGYQPQHF.

This clone has only a few counts. The CDR3: CASSLRREDYYGYTF. CDR3 nucleotides: TGTGCCAGCAGCTTACGCAGGGAGGACTATTACGGCTACACCTTC. The V gene is TRBV7-2, the J gene TRBJ1-2; tentatively, D is TRBD1 (5 bases). Germline CDR1 and CDR2: SGHTA and FQGNSA. With 2 bases removed from V and 8 bases from J, the gap between germline ends came to 18 bases. The CDR3 runs 15 residues.

The chain combines TRBV7-2 with TRBJ2-1; D tentatively reads TRBD1 or TRBD2 (6 bases each). CDR3 length: 16 amino acids. The V end lost 2 bases, the J end lost 0 bases, and 11 bases lay between the germline ends. The germline V gene has CDR1 SGHTA and CDR2 FQGNSA. The CDR3 is CASSLKGGSSYNEQFF. CDR3 DNA sequence: TGTGCCAGCAGCTTAAAAGGGGGGAGCTCCTACAATGAGCAGTTCTTC.

The chain couples TRBV11-2 to TRBJ2-3; D is possibly TRBD1 or TRBD2 (5 bases each). Trimming removed 6 bases from V and 6 bases from J, with 13 bases in between. Germline V lookup: CDR1 SGHAT, CDR2 FQNNGV. The CDR3 runs 13 residues. Here the CDR3 DNA reads TGTGCCAGCAGTCTCGGGACCCGGGATACGCAGTATTTT. Its protein is CASSLGTRDTQYF. Based on the CDR3 plus reference TRBV11-2 and TRBJ2-3, the full variable domain is EAGVAQSPRYKIIEKRQSVAFWCNPISGHATLYWYQQILGQGPKLLIQFQNNGVVDDSQLPKDRFSAERLKGVDSTLKIQPAKLEDSAVYLCASSLGTRDTQYFGPGTRLTVL.

This clone was observed a handful of times. The chain links TRBV11-2 to TRBJ1-2; no firm D call. V was shortened by 8 bases and J by 5 bases, with 21 bases between the two germline ends. CDR3 length: 15 residues. CDR1 is SGHAT and CDR2 is FQNNGV in the germline V gene. The CDR3 DNA reads as TGTGCCAGCCTTTCCACCGGGAGCAACCCATATGGCTACACCTTC. This codes for CASLSTGSNPYGYTF.

V gene TRBV2 combines with J gene TRBJ1-1; 7 bases line up with TRBD1. V lost 4 bases and J lost 12; bases outside the gene matches: 8. CDR1 is SNHLY and CDR2 is FYNNEI in the germline V gene. This CDR3 region has 12 residues. The CDR3 loop reads CASSVTGSGTFF. CDR3 coding DNA: TGTGCCAGCAGTGTGACAGGGAGTGGAACTTTCTTT.

In this sample, this clone turned up once. CDR3 sequence: CASSRIQGPGDEQFF. The CDR3 region has the DNA TGTGCCAGCAGTCGAATTCAGGGTCCCGGGGATGAGCAGTTCTTC. This chain uses TRBV7-2 with TRBJ2-1; D might be TRBD1 or TRBD2, each matching 5 bases. The V and J ends lost 6 bases and 8 bases respectively, with 20 bases between them. The CDR3 spans 15 residues. Germline values: CDR1 SGHTA, CDR2 FQGNSA.

Only a few counts were recorded for this clone. Other DNA sequences in the same sample also yield this CDR3. The J gene is TRBJ1-2, the V gene TRBV7-2; D possibly corresponds to TRBD1 (6 bases). The V gene's germline CDR1 is SGHTA and CDR2 FQGNSA. The germline V and J ends were trimmed by 5 bases and 1 base, with 11 bases remaining between them. The CDR3 is made up of 14 amino acids. CDR3 residues: CASSTGGHNYGYTF. The DNA for the CDR3 is TGTGCCAGCAGCACCGGGGGACATAACTATGGCTACACCTTC.

This clone was observed a few times. The chain employs TRBV5-5 and TRBJ2-1; 12 bases line up with TRBD2. Germline lookup yields CDR1 SGHKS and CDR2 YYEKEE (reference sequence). The CDR3 loop spans 16 amino acids. V lost 3 bases and J lost 4; bases outside the gene matches: 5. CDR3 DNA sequence: TGTGCCAGCAGCTCCGGACTAGCGGGGACGTACAATGAGCAGTTCTTC. Amino acid sequence: CASSSGLAGTYNEQFF.

This clone was picked up a small number of times. The chain employs TRBV11-1 and TRBJ2-2; 9 positions match TRBD2. V trimming: 2 bases; J trimming: 2 bases; junction bases outside the gene matches: 6. Germline-derived CDR1 and CDR2 are SGHAT and FQDESV (reference sequence). The CDR3 extends over 17 amino acids. CDR3 residues: CASSLLPGLANTGELFF. The CDR3 DNA reads TGTGCCAGCAGCTTACTCCCGGGACTAGCCAACACCGGGGAGCTGTTTTTT.

This rearrangement joins TRBV6-1 to TRBJ1-2; 8 positions agree with TRBD1. V gave up 1 base and J gave up 8 bases; unmatched junction bases: 3. The CDR3 sequence is 13 residues long. Germline V gene sequence: CDR1 MNHNS, CDR2 SASEGT. The CDR3 sequence is CASSEVTGEGYTF. The CDR3 DNA reads as TGTGCCAGCAGTGAAGTGACAGGGGAGGGCTACACCTTC.

DNA of the CDR3: TGTGCCAGTAGTATAGATAAGGCCATTCAGTACTTC. Translated: CASSIDKAIQYF. The V and J genes are TRBV19 and TRBJ2-4; D is ambiguous. Germline CDR1 and CDR2: LNHDA and SQIVND (reference sequence). The CDR3 is 12 amino acids. Trimming stripped 0 bases from V and 9 bases from J, with 6 bases between.

This clone was detected a few times. The CDR3 region has the DNA TGCGCCAGCAGCTTGGATGGAACCACAATGCCCCAGCATTTT. This codes for CASSLDGTTMPQHF. This chain links TRBV5-1 with TRBJ1-5, with unresolved D. Germline V gives CDR1 SGHRS, CDR2 YFSETQ. Trimming pared 0 bases from V and 9 bases from J, leaving 13 bases between. The CDR3 is 14 amino acids.

The rearrangement joins TRBV9 to TRBJ2-1, with 9 bases identical to TRBD1. This CDR3 contains 16 residues. Losses at the gene ends were 4 bases for V and 8 bases for J; bases not matched to a gene: 13. Germline V CDR1 and CDR2: SGDLS, YYNGEE. CDR3 DNA: TGTGCCAGCAGCCCCTGGGACAGGGTGGATCGGGATGAGCAGTTCTTC. This codes for CASSPWDRVDRDEQFF.

V is TRBV2 and J is TRBJ2-2, with TRBD1 identical over 7 bases. The CDR3 is 15 residues long. Unmatched junction bases numbered 6, after V lost 5 bases and J lost 3 bases. Germline values: CDR1 SNHLY, CDR2 FYNNEI. This CDR3 is CASSKTGWDTGELFF. CDR3 nucleotides: TGTGCCAGCAGTAAGACAGGGTGGGACACCGGGGAGCTGTTTTTT.

The CDR3 reads CASSEGGNYGYTF. The CDR3 DNA reads as TGTGCCAGCAGCGAGGGGGGAAACTATGGCTACACCTTC. The rearrangement joins TRBV25-1 to TRBJ1-2; D may be TRBD1 (6 bases). Trimming pared 6 bases from V and 2 bases from J, leaving 10 bases between. The CDR3 consists of 13 residues. Per the germline V gene, CDR1 is MGHDK and CDR2 is SYGVNS.

The genes are TRBV5-5 and TRBJ2-1; D is possibly TRBD1 or TRBD2 (7 bases each). The CDR3 extends over 17 amino acids. Germline V gene lookup returns CDR1 SGHKS and CDR2 YYEKEE (reference sequence). The ends were cut back, 3 bases at V and 0 bases at J, with 16 bases in the middle. The CDR3 DNA reads as TGTGCCAGCAGCTCGCAGGGGGGACTAAGCTCCTACAATGAGCAGTTCTTC. It codes for CASSSQGGLSSYNEQFF.